This T cell receptor beta chain was profiled in a study of blood T cell repertoires in COVID-19. Whole-study context: The United States, Italy and Spain supplied acute and convalescent COVID-19 samples. T cells, B-cell-depleted T cells, or PBMCs provided the cDNA or gDNA that served as material.

Under the authors' procedure: Estimation of nucleated cell counts relied on the amplification of reference gene primers. Method: immunoSEQ multiplex PCR; TCRdb's copy keeps in-frame clones and lacks some. V, J and clone size are those of that table, while D and trimming were read from the DNA. The sample has 150,000 to 200,000 clones, around nine tenths seen once. Trimming removed 6 bases at V and 11 bases at J, with 13 bases between. The CDR3 has 12 amino acids. The TCR was taken from a man aged 18 to 29 with active or convalescent COVID-19. The sequenced sample consisted of peripheral blood. The J gene is TRBJ1-4, the V gene TRBV12-3 or TRBV12-4; unclear D gene. CDR3 sequence (DNA): TGTGCCAGCAGCCCTGGACTTGGTAAACTGTTTTTT. It encodes CASSPGLGKLFF.